These T cell receptor beta chains were read from a single sample in a study of blood T cell repertoires in COVID-19. Data came from immunoSEQ multiplex PCR; TCRdb stores just in-frame clones and leaves some out. The sample yields about 500,000 clones, about 89% seen once. The specimen was peripheral blood. These receptors all come from a woman aged 45-65 years with COVID-19, enrolled during active disease. The CDR3 runs from the conserved cysteine through the conserved F or W. Each record gives: clone size, V gene, D gene, J gene, CDR3 DNA, CDR3 protein. D genes are given only for firm matches. Rows give clone size only sometimes, using once, few, many, or a class for an expanded clone.

>NA|TRBV25-1|TRBD1|TRBJ1-6
TGTGCCAGCAGTGGACAGGGCAATTCACCCCTCCACTTT
CASSGQGNSPLHF
>NA|TRBV6-5|TRBD2|TRBJ2-3
TGTGCCAGCAAGTTGGCGGGGGGGGGTACAGATACGCAGTATTTT
CASKLAGGGTDTQYF
>NA|TRBV6-1|NA|TRBJ2-5
TGTGCCAGCAGTGAATCTAGGCTCCTTAAGACCCAGTACTTC
CASSESRLLKTQYF
>NA|TRBV5-6|NA|TRBJ1-6
TGTGCCAGCAGCCTGGGGGGGGACTCACCCCTCCACTTT
CASSLGGDSPLHF
>NA|TRBV6-5|TRBD1|TRBJ2-3
TGTGCCAGCAAAGGAGACAGGGGTACAGATACGCAGTATTTT
CASKGDRGTDTQYF
>once|TRBV7-2|NA|TRBJ2-2
TGTGCCAGCAGTACGACAGTCTACGGGGAGCTGTTTTTT
CASSTTVYGELFF
>NA|TRBV9|NA|TRBJ1-3
TGTGCCAGCAGCGTAGGCTCCGGCTCTGGAAACACCATATATTTT
CASSVGSGSGNTIYF
>once|TRBV10-3|NA|TRBJ1-1
TGTGCCATCAGTGAGAGTCAGGGAGGGGGGACTGAAGCTTTCTTT
CAISESQGGGTEAFF
>few|TRBV7-9|TRBD1|TRBJ1-2
TGTGCCAGCAGCTTAATGGCGACGGGGACAGGGGAATATGGCTACACCTTC
CASSLMATGTGEYGYTF
>NA|TRBV5-1|TRBD1|TRBJ2-7
TGCGCCAGCAGTTACGGACAGGGGCAACCCCACGAGCAGTACTTC
CASSYGQGQPHEQYF
>NA|TRBV7-2|TRBD1|TRBJ1-1
TGTGCCAGCAGCTCCCAGGGGGCAGGCACTGAAGCTTTCTTT
CASSSQGAGTEAFF
>NA|TRBV19|TRBD2|TRBJ2-1
TGTGCCAGTCGGGGGGACCTTTGGGATGAGCAGTTCTTC
CASRGDLWDEQFF
>NA|TRBV28|NA|TRBJ2-5
TGTGCCAGCAGTTTTACCAGGGGCCAAGAGACCCAGTACTTC
CASSFTRGQETQYF
>NA|TRBV5-6|NA|TRBJ1-2
TGTGCCAGCAGTGTAGGCGGTACTAACTATGGCTACACCTTC
CASSVGGTNYGYTF
>NA|TRBV4-1|NA|TRBJ2-3
TGCGCCAGCAGCCGCCGGGACACTTCTAGCACAGATACGCAGTATTTT
CASSRRDTSSTDTQYF
>NA|TRBV5-4|NA|TRBJ1-2
TGTGCCAGCAGCTTGCCCCCGGCGGGTGGCTACACCTTC
CASSLPPAGGYTF
>once|TRBV30|NA|TRBJ1-6
TGTGCCTGGAGTGGGCCGTACTCCTATAATTCACCCCTCCACTTT
CAWSGPYSYNSPLHF
>NA|TRBV6-1|TRBD2|TRBJ2-3
TGTGCCAGCAGTGAAAGGGGACTAACCACAGATACGCAGTATTTT
CASSERGLTTDTQYF
>NA|TRBV12-3/TRBV12-4|TRBD2|TRBJ2-7
TGTGCCAGCAGCCAAAGCGGGGGGTACGAGCAGTACTTC
CASSQSGGYEQYF
>NA|TRBV29-1|NA|TRBJ1-2
TGCAGCTACACGGGGGGGTATGGCTACACCTTC
CSYTGGYGYTF